Detailed here is one TCR beta chain. The germline CDR1 and CDR2 sequences are SGHVS and FQNEAQ. This CDR3 has 13 residues. The V end was cut by 3 bases, the J end by 4 bases, with 9 bases between. Method: immunoSEQ multiplex PCR; TCRdb's copy keeps in-frame clones and lacks some. The sample carries under 400,000 clones, over 75% recorded once. The treatment: about 20 received Ad26.COV2.S at low or high dose, single or two shots; roughly five received placebo; per-sample allocation not given. The samples date from day 63 after the first vaccine or placebo injection. The entry originates in a study of Ad26.COV2.S vaccination and SARS-CoV-2 variants. Study in general: Donor was in the COV1001 Ad26.COV2.S trial arm. The authors gave Ad26.COV2.S intramuscularly, either once or twice 56 days apart.

The source is a person aged 18 to 59 who received the Ad26.COV2.S COVID-19 vaccine or a placebo. J is TRBJ1-1 and V is TRBV7-8; no definite D call. Source: peripheral blood, taken in a trial of Ad26.COV2.S vaccine versus placebo. In DNA, the CDR3 is TGTGCCAGCAGCTTTACTACAAGCACTGAAGCTTTCTTT. Its protein is CASSFTTSTEAFF.